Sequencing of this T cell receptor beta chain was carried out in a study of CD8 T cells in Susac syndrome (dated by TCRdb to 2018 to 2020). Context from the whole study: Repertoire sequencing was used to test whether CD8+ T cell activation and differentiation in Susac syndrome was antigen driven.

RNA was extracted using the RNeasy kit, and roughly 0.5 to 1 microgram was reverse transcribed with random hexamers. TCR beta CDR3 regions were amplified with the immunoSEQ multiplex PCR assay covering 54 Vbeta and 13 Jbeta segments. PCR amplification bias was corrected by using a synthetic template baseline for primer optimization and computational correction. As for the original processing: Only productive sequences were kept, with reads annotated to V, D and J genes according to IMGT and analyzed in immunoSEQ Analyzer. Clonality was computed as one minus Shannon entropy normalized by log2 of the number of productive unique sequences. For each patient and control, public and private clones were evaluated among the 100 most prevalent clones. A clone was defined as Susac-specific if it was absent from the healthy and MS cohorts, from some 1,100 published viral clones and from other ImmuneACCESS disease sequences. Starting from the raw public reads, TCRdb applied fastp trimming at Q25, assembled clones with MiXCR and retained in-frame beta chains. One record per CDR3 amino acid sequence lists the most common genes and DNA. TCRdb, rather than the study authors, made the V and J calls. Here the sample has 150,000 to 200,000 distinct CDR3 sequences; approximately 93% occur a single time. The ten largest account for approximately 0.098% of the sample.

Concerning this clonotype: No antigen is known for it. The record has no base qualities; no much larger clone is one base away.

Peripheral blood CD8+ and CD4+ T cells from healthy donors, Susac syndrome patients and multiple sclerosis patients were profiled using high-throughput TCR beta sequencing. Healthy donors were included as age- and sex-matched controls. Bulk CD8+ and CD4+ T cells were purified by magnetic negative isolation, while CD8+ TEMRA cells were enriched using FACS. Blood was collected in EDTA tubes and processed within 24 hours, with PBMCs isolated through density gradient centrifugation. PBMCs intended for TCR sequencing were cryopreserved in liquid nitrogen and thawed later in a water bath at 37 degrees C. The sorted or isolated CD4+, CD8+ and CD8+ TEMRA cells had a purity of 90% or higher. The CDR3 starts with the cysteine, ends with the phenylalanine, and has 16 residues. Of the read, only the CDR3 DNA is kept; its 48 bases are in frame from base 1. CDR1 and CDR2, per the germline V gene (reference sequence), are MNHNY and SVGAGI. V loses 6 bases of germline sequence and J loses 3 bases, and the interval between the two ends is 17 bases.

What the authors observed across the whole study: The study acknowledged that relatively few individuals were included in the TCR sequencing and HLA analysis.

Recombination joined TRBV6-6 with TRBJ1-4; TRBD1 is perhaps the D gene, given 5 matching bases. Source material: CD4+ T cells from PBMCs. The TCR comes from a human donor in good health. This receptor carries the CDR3 CASSSPRAGPNEKLFF. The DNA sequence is TGTGCCAGCAGCTCGCCCCGCGCGGGGCCTAATGAAAAACTGTTTTTT.